This TCR beta chain originates from a study of T-cell memory formation after mild COVID-19. Study-wide results and limits: CD4+ bias marked clones expanding day 15 to 37, unlike balanced contracting clones.

This clonotype has ten or more counts. What it binds is not known. Germline lookup yields CDR1 KGHDR and CDR2 SFDVKD. Trimming shortened V by 4 bases and J by 7 bases, and 16 bases separated the two germline ends. This CDR3 has 15 residues. TCRdb used MiXCR to reprocess the 5' RACE reads, holding one entry per CDR3 protein. Of some 57,000 distinct CDR3 sequences detected, 10% to 15% appear once; the ten largest clones hold 24%. The sample taken for sequencing was PBMCs or a T cell subset sorted from them (not recorded which). The clonotype comes from a man aged 18 to 35 who had mild COVID-19 (a few samples of this study predate the infection). Cell type and time point are not known. This sequence joins TRBV24-1 and TRBJ1-5; D unresolved. The CDR3 is CATSERWEGEQPQHF. CDR3 in DNA: TGTGCCACCAGTGAAAGGTGGGAGGGAGAGCAGCCCCAGCATTTT.